These 27 T cell receptor beta chains were all obtained from the same sample, sequenced in a study of blood T cell repertoires in COVID-19. Measured with immunoSEQ multiplex PCR; TCRdb has only the in-frame clones, and not every one. The table lists some 250,000 clones, approximately 82% of them singletons, with about 15% in the top ten. Material for sequencing was PBMCs or T cells enriched from blood (not recorded which). The receptors stem from a man aged 35 to 55 who had recovered from COVID-19.

This clone was seen more than once but under ten times. The V and J genes are TRBV6-2 or TRBV6-3 and TRBJ1-2, with 9 positions matching TRBD1. This CDR3 region has 16 residues. Losses at the gene ends were 0 bases for V and 8 bases for J; bases not matched to a gene: 10. CDR1 and CDR2 (germline): MNHEY, SVGEGT. DNA for the CDR3: TGTGCCAGCAGTTACTCCGGGACAGGGCCTCGTCAGGGCTACACCTTC. Residues: CASSYSGTGPRQGYTF.

This rearrangement joins TRBV27 to TRBJ2-6; no reliable D call. V was shortened by 6 bases and J by 4 bases, with 4 bases between the two germline ends. Looked up from germline, CDR1 is MNHEY and CDR2 is SMNVEV (reference sequence). The CDR3 spans 12 residues. The chain's CDR3 is CASSSGANVLTF. The CDR3 DNA reads TGTGCCAGCAGCTCGGGGGCCAACGTCCTGACTTTC.

The V gene is TRBV2, the J gene TRBJ1-1, with D hard to call. Between the trimmed V and J ends, which lost 6 bases and 3 bases, there was a span of 14 bases. The length of the CDR3 is 14 residues. Germline CDR1 is SNHLY and CDR2 is FYNNEI. Here the CDR3 reads CASSPSSRYTEAFF. In DNA form, the CDR3 reads TGTGCCAGCAGCCCCTCTTCCCGGTACACTGAAGCTTTCTTT.

The chain recombines TRBV9 with TRBJ1-5; 9 bases agree with TRBD1. CDR1 and CDR2 (germline): SGDLS, YYNGEE. J lost 4 bases, V lost 4 bases, and 9 bases had no gene match. The CDR3 has 16 residues. CDR3 region: CASSRGQGYGNQPQHF. CDR3 bases: TGTGCCAGCAGCCGAGGACAGGGGTATGGGAATCAGCCCCAGCATTTT.

The rearrangement links TRBV19 to TRBJ2-7, with D perhaps TRBD1 (6 bases). V was pared by 8 bases and J by 5 bases, with 16 bases between. The V gene's germline CDR1 is LNHDA and CDR2 SQIVND (reference sequence). This CDR3 contains 13 residues. DNA for the CDR3: TGTGCCAGTCGGGGACACCCCGGCGACGAGCAGTACTTC. Translation: CASRGHPGDEQYF.

V is TRBV10-2 and J is TRBJ1-1; 7 bases align to TRBD1. J gave up 0 bases and V 6 bases, and 4 bases lay outside the gene matches. Germline CDR1 WSHSY, CDR2 SAAADI. This CDR3 has 14 residues. DNA for the CDR3: TGCGCCAGCAGATCTGACAGGGTGAACACTGAAGCTTTCTTT. The encoded protein is CASRSDRVNTEAFF.

This chain joins TRBV3-1 (or the pseudogene TRBV3-2) and TRBJ1-5; TRBD1 might be the D (5 bases). The CDR3 consists of 13 residues. V lost 0 bases and J lost 5, with 5 bases in between. Germline V gene sequence: CDR1 LGHDT, CDR2 YNNKEL (reference sequence). CDR3 DNA: TGTGCCAGCAGCCAAGAACAGGATCAGCCCCAGCATTTT. This translates into CASSQEQDQPQHF.

The gene calls are TRBV11-1 and TRBJ2-7; TRBD2 agrees at 9 bases. The CDR3 runs 14 residues. Trimming cost V 3 bases and J 3 bases; bases outside gene matches: 3. The germline V gene encodes CDR1 SGHAT and CDR2 FQDESV (reference sequence). The CDR3 is CASSFSGGLYEQYF. CDR3 coding DNA: TGTGCCAGCAGCTTTAGCGGGGGTCTCTACGAGCAGTACTTC.

This chain joins TRBV9 and TRBJ1-1; D is unresolved. Germline V gene lookup returns CDR1 SGDLS and CDR2 YYNGEE. The germline V and J ends were trimmed by 0 bases and 3 bases, with 6 bases remaining between them. The CDR3 length is 13 residues. CDR3 sequence (DNA): TGTGCCAGCAGCGTAGTCCCGGACACTGAAGCTTTCTTT. It encodes CASSVVPDTEAFF.

The gene calls are TRBV6-5 and TRBJ1-4; 7 nucleotides match TRBD1. The CDR3 runs to 13 residues. Germline CDR1 reads MNHEY; CDR2 reads SVGAGI. V lost 10 bases to trimming and J lost 5 bases; unmatched junction nucleotides: 7. The CDR3 nucleotides are TGTGCCACCTCCGGGACAGACAATGAAAAACTGTTTTTT. Translation: CATSGTDNEKLFF.

The chain recombines TRBV6-5 with TRBJ2-6; possible D gene TRBD1, 6 bases. Germline CDR1 MNHEY, CDR2 SVGAGI. Trimming took 0 bases from V and 2 from J, leaving 8 bases between them. The CDR3 is 16 residues long. The CDR3 protein is CASSYSTGTGANVLTF. Here the CDR3 DNA reads TGTGCCAGCAGTTACTCTACAGGGACTGGGGCCAACGTCCTGACTTTC.

J is TRBJ2-1 and V is TRBV19; 12 bases are a match to TRBD2. V dropped 7 bases and J dropped 8; count of bases not matched to a gene: 6. Germline V gene lookup returns CDR1 LNHDA and CDR2 SQIVND (reference sequence). The CDR3 spans 14 residues. CDR3 in DNA: TGTGCCAGTATCTCTAGCGGGGGGGCTCATGAGCAGTTCTTC. Protein: CASISSGGAHEQFF. Based on the CDR3 plus reference TRBV19 and TRBJ2-1, the full variable domain is DGGITQSPKYLFRKEGQNVTLSCEQNLNHDAMYWYRQDPGQGLRLIYYSQIVNDFQKGDIAEGYSVSREKKESFPLTVTSAQKNPTAFYLCASISSGGAHEQFFGPGTRLTVL.

The chain couples TRBV15 to TRBJ1-3, with 9 bases matching TRBD1. V lost 6 bases, J lost 6 bases, and 18 bases stayed unmatched. In germline, CDR1 is LNHNV, CDR2 YYDKDF (reference sequence). The CDR3 has 18 amino acids. In nucleotides, the CDR3 is TGTGCCACCAGACATACCATTGTCCGGGACAGGGTGGAAAACACCATATATTTT. It translates to CATRHTIVRDRVENTIYF.

The chain combines TRBV9 with TRBJ1-4, with D perhaps matching TRBD1 (6 bases). Germline CDR1 reads SGDLS; CDR2 reads YYNGEE. The CDR3 loop spans 15 amino acids. Deletions cut 4 bases from V and 4 bases from J, with 14 bases between. CDR3 sequence: CASSSRGTGNEKLFF. CDR3 nucleotide sequence: TGTGCCAGCAGCTCAAGGGGGACCGGTAATGAAAAACTGTTTTTT.

This clone was seen just once. This chain connects TRBV5-1 to TRBJ2-6; 9 bases agree with TRBD2. In germline, CDR1 is SGHRS, CDR2 YFSETQ. This CDR3 contains 18 residues. After removal of 0 bases from V and 3 bases from J, the junction contained 7 bases not matched to a gene. For the CDR3, the DNA is TGCGCCAGCAGCTTGGGGGCTAGCGGGATTGGTGGGGCCAACGTCCTGACTTTC. Its protein is CASSLGASGIGGANVLTF.

V gene TRBV10-1 combines with J gene TRBJ2-3; 7 bases are a match to TRBD2. The ends lost 8 bases at V and 4 bases at J; junction bases unmatched: 6. CDR1 WNHNN and CDR2 SYGVQD come from the germline V gene (reference sequence). CDR3 length: 13 amino acids. In nucleotides, the CDR3 is TGCGCCAGCGGTGCGCGGGGGTCAGATACGCAGTATTTT. Translating gives CASGARGSDTQYF.

The chain links TRBV7-9 to TRBJ2-3; 13 bases align to TRBD2. V shed 3 bases, J shed 4 bases, and the junction held 4 bases outside the gene matches. There are 16 residues in the CDR3. Germline CDR1 SEHNR, CDR2 FQNEAQ (reference sequence). This chain's CDR3 is CASSFPLAGGPDTQYF. The DNA for the CDR3 is TGTGCCAGCAGCTTCCCACTAGCGGGAGGGCCAGATACGCAGTATTTT.

The J gene is TRBJ2-3, the V gene TRBV29-1; D call uncertain. The germline CDR1 and CDR2 sequences are SQVTM and ANQGSEA. V dropped 7 bases and J dropped 3 bases, with 14 bases sitting between them. The CDR3 consists of 13 residues. CDR3 in amino acids: CSGDIQVTDTQYF. The DNA of the CDR3 is TGCAGCGGAGACATCCAGGTGACAGATACGCAGTATTTT.

This chain uses TRBV11-2 with TRBJ1-1; 11 bases are shared with TRBD1. Germline trimming cut 5 bases from V and 4 bases from J; bases unmatched to any gene: 6. Germline V gene sequence: CDR1 SGHAT, CDR2 FQNNGV. The length of the CDR3 is 15 residues. This CDR3 is CASSRTGGAGTEAFF. In nucleotides, the CDR3 is TGTGCCAGCAGCCGGACAGGGGGCGCCGGCACTGAAGCTTTCTTT. Complete variable domain (other parts from reference TRBV11-2 and TRBJ1-1): EAGVAQSPRYKIIEKRQSVAFWCNPISGHATLYWYQQILGQGPKLLIQFQNNGVVDDSQLPKDRFSAERLKGVDSTLKIQPAKLEDSAVYLCASSRTGGAGTEAFFGQGTRLTVV.

This chain uses TRBV7-2 with TRBJ2-7; 7 bases are shared with TRBD2. Trimming removed 4 bases from V and 0 bases from J; junction bases left unmatched: 6. Germline CDR1 reads SGHTA; CDR2 reads FQGNSA. This CDR3 contains 15 residues. The CDR3 loop reads CASSSSGTNSYEQYF. The CDR3 coding sequence is TGTGCCAGCAGCTCTTCCGGGACTAACTCCTACGAGCAGTACTTC. Using reference TRBV7-2 and TRBJ2-7 for the parts outside the CDR3, the full variable domain is GAGVSQSPSNKVTEKGKDVELRCDPISGHTALYWYRQSLGQGLEFLIYFQGNSAPDKSGLPSDRFSAERTGGSVSTLTIQRTQQEDSAVYLCASSSSGTNSYEQYFGPGTRLTVT.

This chain uses TRBV4-3 with TRBJ2-2, with TRBD2 identical over 15 bases. Germline V CDR1 and CDR2: LGHNA, YSLEER. The CDR3 sequence is 18 residues long. V lost 4 bases to trimming and J lost 5 bases; unmatched junction nucleotides: 8. CDR3 residues: CASSPGLAGGRKTGELFF. CDR3 DNA sequence: TGCGCCAGCAGCCCCGGACTAGCGGGGGGGCGGAAGACCGGGGAGCTGTTTTTT.

This clone was seen once. The J gene is TRBJ2-6, the V gene TRBV30, with a possible D match to TRBD1 (7 bases). Germline loops: CDR1 GTSNPN, CDR2 SVGIG (reference sequence). With 2 bases removed from V and 4 bases from J, the gap between germline ends came to 15 bases. CDR3 length equals 16 residues. Here the CDR3 reads CAWSNRGGSGANVLTF. The CDR3 DNA is TGTGCCTGGAGTAACAGGGGAGGTTCCGGGGCCAACGTCCTGACTTTC.

The gene calls are TRBV4-1 and TRBJ2-1, with TRBD2 matching 10 bases. V shed 1 base, J shed 7 bases, and the junction held 10 bases outside the gene matches. Looked up from germline, CDR1 is MGHRA and CDR2 is YSYEKL. The length of the CDR3 is 17 residues. CDR3 in amino acids: CASSQVLLPSGSNEQFF. The CDR3 DNA is TGCGCCAGCAGCCAAGTCTTGCTCCCTAGCGGGAGTAATGAGCAGTTCTTC.

The chain carries TRBV19 and TRBJ2-1, with TRBD2 matching over 10 bases. The germline gives CDR1 LNHDA, CDR2 SQIVND (reference sequence). J lost 6 bases, V lost 2 bases, and 1 base had no gene match. The CDR3 sequence is 14 residues long. CDR3 sequence: CASSILAGVNEQFF. In DNA form, the CDR3 reads TGTGCCAGTAGTATACTAGCGGGGGTCAATGAGCAGTTCTTC.

This clone was seen a few times. The J gene is TRBJ2-2, the V gene TRBV21-1; the table's D call, TRBD1, was not checked against the DNA. TRBV21-1 represents a pseudogene. The CDR3 contains 13 residues. The CDR3 sequence is CASSKQGLGELFF. The CDR3 DNA reads as TGTGCCAGCAGCAAGCAGGGTCTCGGGGAGCTGTTTTTT.

The genes are TRBV6-2 or TRBV6-3 and TRBJ2-5, with D possibly matching TRBD2 (6 bases). The CDR3 covers 16 residues. Per germline, CDR1 MNHEY and CDR2 SVGEGT. V lost 5 bases and J 9 bases, leaving 25 bases between the germline ends. Here the CDR3 DNA reads TGTGCCAGCAGTGGGTCTTCGGGACTCGGAGGCGGGGCCCAGTACTTC. Its translation is CASSGSSGLGGGAQYF.

This clone was detected only once. Distinct nucleotide sequences in the sample also encode this CDR3. The chain joins TRBV27 to TRBJ2-7; D perhaps matches TRBD2 (6 bases). In germline, CDR1 is MNHEY, CDR2 SMNVEV (reference sequence). This CDR3 spans 14 amino acids. The germline V and J ends were trimmed by 5 bases and 0 bases, with 11 bases remaining between them. In DNA form, the CDR3 reads TGTGCCAGCAGTCGGGCGGGGAGCTCCTACGAGCAGTACTTC. Translating gives CASSRAGSSYEQYF.